Listed here is a single T cell receptor beta chain. Antigen: not known. The data were taken from a study of post-analysis software for immune sequencing data. Regarding the study as a whole: A few TRBV segments were significantly more frequent in patients than in controls. TRBV5-6, TRBV5-1 and TRBV20-1 were among these segments.

V lost 7 bases to trimming and J lost 4 bases; unmatched junction nucleotides: 10. The CDR3 spans 15 residues. Germline V gene data show CDR1 as MNHNY and CDR2 as SVGAGI (reference sequence). Prepared TCR beta cDNA libraries contained unique molecular identifiers. Each batch of roughly 0.95 to 10 million T cells produced some 450,000 cDNA molecules. TCRdb redid the calling of the PCR reads with MiXCR, one entry per CDR3 protein. Of fewer than 850,000 distinct CDR3 sequences listed, 46% are singletons. The clonotype originates from a girl aged 5-17 years with multiple sclerosis. The chain employs TRBV6-6 and TRBJ2-5; 9 nucleotides line up with TRBD2. Sequences were obtained from blood. As DNA, the CDR3 is TGTGCCAGCAATCGTAGCGGGAGCCCTCTAGAGACCCAGTACTTC. Translating gives CASNRSGSPLETQYF.